Each of the 22 T cell receptor beta chains below was sequenced from the same sample in a study of blood T cell repertoires in COVID-19. The data were produced by immunoSEQ multiplex PCR, yet TCRdb's version contains in-frame clones alone and is incomplete. The table has approximately 250,000 clones, about 85% seen once. What was sequenced was peripheral blood. Receptors originate from a woman in her sixties or seventies with active or convalescent COVID-19.

The chain employs TRBV16 and TRBJ1-1, with D maybe TRBD1 (6 bases). The CDR3 totals 15 residues. Germline V gene lookup returns CDR1 KGHSY and CDR2 FQNENV. V gave up 1 base and J gave up 0 bases, with 9 bases separating them. This CDR3 is CASSQLTGMNTEAFF. Written as DNA, the CDR3 is TGTGCCAGCAGCCAATTAACAGGGATGAACACTGAAGCTTTCTTT.

This chain links TRBV7-3 with TRBJ2-1; unclear D gene. V was clipped by 6 bases and J by 11 bases, with 17 bases between them. CDR3 length: 13 amino acids. From germline, CDR1 is SGHTA and CDR2 FQGTGA. DNA for the CDR3: TGTGCCAGCAGTACGGTATCAGAGGATCAGCAGTTCTTC. This sequence encodes CASSTVSEDQQFF.

The genes are TRBV7-9 and TRBJ2-3; 9 nucleotides align to TRBD1. The CDR3 runs 14 residues. The germline V gene encodes CDR1 SEHNR and CDR2 FQNEAQ (reference sequence). V lost 1 base, J lost 4 bases, and 0 bases stayed unmatched. The CDR3 DNA sequence: TGTGCCAGCAGCTTAGGGACAGGGGCAGATACGCAGTATTTT. Protein sequence: CASSLGTGADTQYF.

This rearrangement joins TRBV2 to TRBJ1-1, with 11 nucleotides matching TRBD1. V shed 6 bases, J shed 4 bases, and the junction held 7 bases outside the gene matches. Germline assignment: CDR1 SNHLY and CDR2 FYNNEI. This CDR3 region has 15 residues. The CDR3 bases are TGTGCCAGCAGCGTGGACAGGGGGCAGGGCACTGAAGCTTTCTTT. Its protein product is CASSVDRGQGTEAFF. Supplemented by reference TRBV2 and TRBJ1-1, the full variable domain reads EPEVTQTPSHQVTQMGQEVILRCVPISNHLYFYWYRQILGQKVEFLVSFYNNEISEKSEIFDDQFSVERPDGSNFTLKIRSTKLEDSAMYFCASSVDRGQGTEAFFGQGTRLTVV.

The V gene is TRBV6-1, the J gene TRBJ2-5; D possibly corresponds to TRBD1 (6 bases). Between the trimmed V and J ends, which lost 0 bases and 0 bases, there was a span of 11 bases. The CDR3 covers 16 residues. Germline V gene data show CDR1 as MNHNS and CDR2 as SASEGT. CDR3 nucleotides: TGTGCCAGCAGTGAAGCGTTCGGACAGAACCAAGAGACCCAGTACTTC. It is translated as CASSEAFGQNQETQYF.

This chain joins TRBV19 and TRBJ1-4, with 8 bases that match TRBD1. The CDR3 has 17 amino acids. The trim removed 5 bases at V and 7 bases at J, leaving 15 bases unmatched. Germline assignment: CDR1 LNHDA and CDR2 SQIVND (reference sequence). CDR3 loop: CASSEELAGGNSEKLFF. The CDR3 DNA reads as TGTGCCAGTAGTGAGGAACTTGCAGGGGGCAATTCTGAAAAACTGTTTTTT.

This clone was detected once. The rearrangement links TRBV23-1 to TRBJ2-7; tentatively, D is TRBD1 (6 bases). TRBV23-1 has ORF status, its function being uncertain. The ends were cut back, 4 bases at V and 1 base at J, with 8 bases in the middle. This CDR3 contains 13 residues. For the CDR3, the DNA is TGCGCCAGCAGTCGGGACAAATCCTACGAGCAGTACGTC. It specifies CASSRDKSYEQYV.

The V and J genes are TRBV12-3 or TRBV12-4 and TRBJ1-2; 8 bases map to TRBD1. The CDR3 consists of 13 residues. V trimming: 5 bases; J trimming: 8 bases; junction bases outside the gene matches: 7. CDR3 region: CASSRQGAVGYTF. CDR3 nucleotides: TGTGCCAGCAGTCGCCAGGGGGCGGTCGGCTACACCTTC.

The chain employs TRBV10-3 and TRBJ2-1; D might be TRBD1 (5 bases). This CDR3 has 13 amino acids. Trimming took 4 bases from V and 9 from J, leaving 13 bases between them. Per the germline V gene, CDR1 is ENHRY and CDR2 is SYGVKD. The chain's CDR3 is CAISGSLGVEQFF. In nucleotides, the CDR3 is TGTGCCATCAGTGGCTCCCTAGGGGTTGAGCAGTTCTTC.

The J gene is TRBJ1-2, the V gene TRBV27; D may be TRBD1 (6 bases). V was pared by 5 bases and J by 3 bases, with 10 bases between. The CDR3 runs 13 residues. Germline CDR1 MNHEY, CDR2 SMNVEV (reference sequence). The CDR3: CASSAGGYYGYTF. The CDR3 bases are TGTGCCAGCAGTGCGGGGGGCTACTATGGCTACACCTTC.

In this sample, this clone turned up once. This CDR3 reads CASSSNPQGLANTGELFF. Here the CDR3 DNA reads TGTGCCAGCAGCTCAAACCCCCAGGGACTAGCGAACACCGGGGAGCTGTTTTTT. V is TRBV9 and J is TRBJ2-2; TRBD2 aligns across 8 bases. The junction had 11 bases not matched to a gene; V was cut back by 4 bases and J by 0 bases. The CDR3 covers 18 residues. Per the germline V gene, CDR1 is SGDLS and CDR2 is YYNGEE.

With respect to this clone: This same CDR3 is encoded by further DNA sequences in the sample. V is TRBV5-1 and J is TRBJ1-1, with a weak D call TRBD1 (5 bases). In germline, CDR1 is SGHRS, CDR2 YFSETQ. CDR3 length equals 14 residues. V shed 0 bases and J shed 1 base, with 7 bases lying between them. The DNA for the CDR3 is TGCGCCAGCAGCTTGGGCAGGGAGAACACTGAAGCTTTCTTT. Translation gives CASSLGRENTEAFF.

J is TRBJ1-5 and V is TRBV5-1; no definite D call. This CDR3 has 14 residues. Germline V lookup: CDR1 SGHRS, CDR2 YFSETQ. The ends were cut back, 0 bases at V and 5 bases at J, with 9 bases in the middle. The CDR3 region is CASSLDGGHQPQHF. The CDR3 DNA follows: TGCGCCAGCAGCTTGGACGGAGGGCATCAGCCCCAGCATTTT.

The gene calls are TRBV7-2 and TRBJ2-2; 11 bases line up with TRBD1. Germline values: CDR1 SGHTA, CDR2 FQGNSA. CDR3 length equals 15 residues. V dropped 4 bases and J dropped 6; count of bases not matched to a gene: 4. In DNA, the CDR3 is TGTGCCAGCAGCTCGGACAGGGGGCGAGCCGGGGAGCTGTTTTTT. Translation gives CASSSDRGRAGELFF.

The J gene is TRBJ2-7, the V gene TRBV15; D is possibly TRBD2 (5 bases). The CDR3 loop spans 15 amino acids. V lost 0 bases to trimming and J lost 4 bases, with 13 bases between them. Germline V gene lookup returns CDR1 LNHNV and CDR2 YYDKDF (reference sequence). DNA of the CDR3: TGTGCCACCAGCAGAGATGCGGGTCAAGGGTACGAGCAGTACGTC. Translated, it gives CATSRDAGQGYEQYV.

The chain is built from TRBV5-1 and TRBJ2-5; 10 bases agree with TRBD2. The CDR3 is 15 residues long. In germline, CDR1 is SGHRS, CDR2 YFSETQ. V lost 2 bases to trimming and J lost 2 bases; unmatched junction nucleotides: 3. The CDR3 DNA reads TGCGCCAGCAGCTTTAGCGGGGGGCAACAAGAGACCCAGTACTTC. Protein: CASSFSGGQQETQYF.

This rearrangement joins TRBV18 to TRBJ1-1, with 10 nucleotides matching TRBD1. V shed 3 bases, J shed 7 bases, and the junction held 2 bases outside the gene matches. The CDR3 is 13 residues long. The germline V gene encodes CDR1 KGHSH and CDR2 LQKENI. CDR3 residues: CASSPGQGLEAFF. The CDR3, as DNA: TGTGCCAGCTCACCGGGACAGGGGCTTGAAGCTTTCTTT.

This rearrangement joins TRBV9 to TRBJ1-1; no clear D gene. Germline-derived CDR1 and CDR2 are SGDLS and YYNGEE. This CDR3 is 15 amino acids long. Trimming pared 0 bases from V and 2 bases from J, leaving 11 bases between. This CDR3 reads CASSVGGSANTEAFF. The CDR3, as DNA: TGTGCCAGCAGCGTAGGAGGCAGCGCAAACACTGAAGCTTTCTTT. The variable domain in full, with the rest retrieved from reference TRBV9 and TRBJ1-1, is DSGVTQTPKHLITATGQRVTLRCSPRSGDLSVYWYQQSLDQGLQFLIQYYNGEERAKGNILERFSAQQFPDLHSELNLSSLELGDSALYFCASSVGGSANTEAFFGQGTRLTVV.

This clone appeared a single time. This chain joins TRBV2 and TRBJ1-2, with 9 bases matching TRBD1. CDR3 size: 14 residues. Germline V gene data show CDR1 as SNHLY and CDR2 as FYNNEI. With 4 bases clipped from V and 6 bases from J, the junction kept 6 bases outside the gene matches. The CDR3 bases are TGTGCCAGCAGTGTGGGACAGGGAGGGGATGGCTACACCTTC. The encoded protein is CASSVGQGGDGYTF.

This chain connects TRBV3-1 (or the pseudogene TRBV3-2) to TRBJ1-5; the D is unclear. Germline-derived CDR1 and CDR2 are LGHDT and YNNKEL (reference sequence). The CDR3 covers 13 residues. Trimming took 0 bases from V and 6 from J, leaving 6 bases between them. The CDR3 protein is CASSQDLSQPQHF. The CDR3 DNA reads TGTGCCAGCAGCCAAGATTTGAGTCAGCCCCAGCATTTT.

This chain uses TRBV27 with TRBJ2-1; a possible D gene is TRBD2 (6 bases). The CDR3 extends over 18 amino acids. With 2 bases removed from V and 7 bases from J, the gap between germline ends came to 24 bases. CDR1 is MNHEY and CDR2 is SMNVEV in the germline V gene (reference sequence). The chain's CDR3 is CASSLTPSLRGPKNEQFF. The CDR3 DNA reads TGTGCCAGCAGTTTAACCCCCTCTTTGCGGGGACCCAAGAATGAGCAGTTCTTC.

V is TRBV7-8 and J is TRBJ1-2, with a tentative D call TRBD1 (5 bases). CDR3 length: 13 amino acids. Germline lookup yields CDR1 SGHVS and CDR2 FQNEAQ. V gave up 6 bases and J gave up 1 base, with 9 bases separating them. The CDR3 DNA is TGTGCCAGCAGTCGGACAAATAACTATGGCTACACCTTC. Its translation is CASSRTNNYGYTF.